Below are 25 T cell receptor beta chains sequenced from a single sample in a study of cytotoxic CD8 clonotypes in ibrutinib-treated CLL. The assay was immunoSEQ multiplex PCR, and TCRdb's table has in-frame clones only and misses some. The sample shows approximately 200,000 clones, about 72% of them seen only once. The sequencing used PBMCs, collected after 24 months of ibrutinib treatment. These receptors originate from a human donor with chronic lymphocytic leukemia.

About this clone itself: The junction and the germline gene differ at one end; a read error may be behind it. The gene calls are TRBV5-1 and TRBJ2-7; D not resolved. Per germline, CDR1 SGHRS and CDR2 YFSETQ. This CDR3 comprises 11 residues. The CDR3 spells CASGFGYEQYF. Written as DNA, the CDR3 is TGCGCCAGCGGCTTCGGCTACGAGCAGTACTTC.

The chain uses TRBV18 and TRBJ2-6; possibly TRBD2 for D (6 bases). Looked up from germline, CDR1 is KGHSH and CDR2 is LQKENI. Trimming left V 5 bases short and J 3 bases short, with 8 bases between. CDR3 size: 14 residues. For the CDR3, the DNA is TGTGCCAGCTCATCGGGGGTTGGGGCCAACGTCCTGACTTTC. As protein: CASSSGVGANVLTF.

This chain links TRBV11-2 with TRBJ1-1; no clear D. V was cut by 5 bases and J by 4 bases, with 8 bases left in between. There are 12 residues in the CDR3. Germline CDR1 is SGHAT and CDR2 is FQNNGV. In DNA form, the CDR3 reads TGTGCCAGCAGCCCCAGGATCACTGAAGCTTTCTTT. Its translation is CASSPRITEAFF.

In this sample, this clone turned up once. The chain combines TRBV9 with TRBJ1-2; no firm D call. The CDR3 sequence is 15 residues long. Germline-derived CDR1 and CDR2 are SGDLS and YYNGEE. V shed 3 bases and J shed 7 bases, with 19 bases lying between them. Here the CDR3 reads CASSGLGEGVAGYTF. The CDR3 nucleotides are TGTGCCAGCAGCGGCCTCGGGGAGGGAGTAGCTGGCTACACCTTC.

This clone was picked up a small number of times. V usage is TRBV19 and J usage is TRBJ2-7; 10 nucleotides agree with TRBD1. J gave up 7 bases and V 6 bases, and 9 bases lay outside the gene matches. CDR3 size: 14 residues. The germline V gene has CDR1 LNHDA and CDR2 SQIVND (reference sequence). The CDR3 reads CASSPRQGAGEQYF. In nucleotides, the CDR3 is TGTGCCAGTAGCCCCCGACAGGGGGCGGGGGAGCAGTACTTC.

The chain has TRBV9 and TRBJ2-2, with TRBD1 identical over 7 bases. The germline V gene has CDR1 SGDLS and CDR2 YYNGEE. This CDR3 region has 18 residues. The J segment lost 4 bases and the V segment lost 3 bases, leaving 15 bases of the junction unmatched. Here the CDR3 DNA reads TGTGCCAGCAGCGGGTTGGGTCGCAACAGGGGCGTCACCGGGGAGCTGTTTTTT. Translation gives CASSGLGRNRGVTGELFF.

The rearrangement links TRBV28 to TRBJ2-1; 9 bases are shared with TRBD2. Germline V gene lookup returns CDR1 MDHEN and CDR2 SYDVKM. The CDR3 has 15 amino acids. V dropped 5 bases and J dropped 6; count of bases not matched to a gene: 8. The CDR3 reads CASSVLAGEGNEQFF. The CDR3 region has the DNA TGTGCCAGCAGTGTATTAGCGGGGGAAGGCAATGAGCAGTTCTTC. The full variable domain, in which reference TRBV28 and TRBJ2-1 provide the parts outside the CDR3, is DVKVTQSSRYLVKRTGEKVFLECVQDMDHENMFWYRQDPGLGLRLIYFSYDVKMKEKGDIPEGYSVSREKKERFSLILESASTNQTSMYLCASSVLAGEGNEQFFGPGTRLTVL.

The chain is built from TRBV2 and TRBJ1-2; D not certain. In germline, CDR1 is SNHLY, CDR2 FYNNEI. The V end lost 6 bases, the J end lost 0 bases, and 14 bases lay between the germline ends. This CDR3 contains 15 residues. This CDR3 is CASRPESLANYGYTF. CDR3 nucleotides: TGTGCCAGCAGACCCGAAAGCCTAGCTAACTATGGCTACACCTTC.

The chain employs TRBV19 and TRBJ2-5; D is unresolved. V shed 6 bases and J shed 7 bases, with 9 bases lying between them. CDR1 and CDR2 from the germline V gene are LNHDA and SQIVND (reference sequence). This CDR3 spans 11 amino acids. CDR3 sequence reads: CASSTLRTQYF. The CDR3 DNA reads as TGTGCCAGTAGCACGCTAAGGACCCAGTACTTC.

V is TRBV29-1 and J is TRBJ2-5; D could derive from TRBD1 or TRBD2 (5 bases each). Germline lookup yields CDR1 SQVTM and CDR2 ANQGSEA. V lost 1 base, J lost 3 bases, and 18 bases lay in between. There are 16 residues in the CDR3. CDR3 bases: TGCAGCGTTGAAGTCCTAAGCCGGGGCCGAAAAGAGACCCAGTACTTC. Its translation: CSVEVLSRGRKETQYF.

This clone came up a few times. The V and J genes are TRBV30 and TRBJ1-5; 7 bases align to TRBD1. There are 14 residues in the CDR3. The germline V gene encodes CDR1 GTSNPN and CDR2 SVGIG (reference sequence). V shed 4 bases and J 4 bases; nucleotides not matched to a gene: 7. The CDR3 DNA sequence: TGTGCCTGGACCACGGAGGGACAGAATCAGCCCCAGCATTTT. Its translation: CAWTTEGQNQPQHF.

This rearrangement joins TRBV4-1 to TRBJ2-2; no definite D call. V was cut by 0 bases and J by 3 bases, with 8 bases left in between. The length of the CDR3 is 15 residues. Germline CDR1 and CDR2: MGHRA and YSYEKL. The CDR3: CASSQDGFDTGELFF. The CDR3 DNA reads as TGCGCCAGCAGCCAAGATGGGTTTGACACCGGGGAGCTGTTTTTT.

This clone was seen just once. V and J are TRBV10-3 and TRBJ2-7, with D tentatively TRBD2 (5 bases). V lost 0 bases, J lost 3 bases, and 18 bases lay in between. CDR1 is ENHRY, CDR2 SYGVKD, per germline. The CDR3 totals 17 residues. For the CDR3, the DNA is TGTGCCATCAGTGAGTCGCCTAGCCACTACGGGGTCTACGAGCAGTACTTC. Amino acids: CAISESPSHYGVYEQYF.

The rearrangement links TRBV18 to TRBJ2-3; possible D gene TRBD1, 6 bases. V was shortened by 3 bases and J by 1 base, with 11 bases between the two germline ends. This CDR3 has 15 amino acids. Germline lookup yields CDR1 KGHSH and CDR2 LQKENI. This CDR3 reads CASSPQAGGTDTQYF. The CDR3 bases are TGTGCCAGCTCACCCCAGGCAGGGGGCACAGATACGCAGTATTTT.

This chain joins TRBV11-2 and TRBJ2-5; D gene uncertain. In germline, CDR1 is SGHAT, CDR2 FQNNGV. V was pared by 1 base and J by 1 base, with 7 bases between. The CDR3 has 14 amino acids. The CDR3 coding sequence is TGTGCCAGCAGCTTAGTGTTGGCCCAAGAGACCCAGTACTTC. Its translation: CASSLVLAQETQYF.

The rearrangement joins TRBV9 to TRBJ1-1; TRBD1 matches 7 bases. Germline-derived CDR1 and CDR2 are SGDLS and YYNGEE. This CDR3 contains 16 residues. With 3 bases clipped from V and 1 base from J, the junction kept 9 bases outside the gene matches. The CDR3 DNA reads as TGTGCCAGCAGCGAGAGGGGGGACAGCTGGAACACTGAAGCTTTCTTT. The encoded protein is CASSERGDSWNTEAFF.

The chain is built from TRBV20-1 and TRBJ2-3; D remains ambiguous. Germline CDR1 is DFQATT and CDR2 is SNEGSKA (reference sequence). The CDR3 extends over 11 amino acids. The V end lost 8 bases, the J end lost 6 bases, and 12 bases lay between the germline ends. The CDR3 reads CSFKGFDTQYF. CDR3 in DNA: TGCAGTTTCAAGGGTTTCGATACGCAGTATTTT.

This chain uses TRBV7-6 with TRBJ2-1, with 16 bases aligning to TRBD2. Trimming took 4 bases from V and 7 from J; bases not matched to a gene: 16. Germline V gene lookup returns CDR1 SGHVS and CDR2 FNYEAQ. The CDR3 covers 20 residues. The CDR3 region is CASSSTPTGLAGGVENEQFF. CDR3 bases: TGTGCCAGCAGCTCAACACCGACGGGACTAGCGGGAGGGGTTGAGAATGAGCAGTTCTTC.

The V and J genes are TRBV5-4 and TRBJ2-7; possibly TRBD2 for D (6 bases). Germline CDR1 and CDR2: SGHNT and YYREEE (reference sequence). With 5 bases removed from V and 6 bases from J, the gap between germline ends came to 21 bases. There are 15 residues in the CDR3. The CDR3 here is CASRHGSGSGAEQYF. The CDR3 coding sequence is TGTGCCAGCAGGCACGGGTCCGGGAGTGGCGCCGAGCAGTACTTC. The entire variable domain, with the rest obtained from reference TRBV5-4 and TRBJ2-7, is as follows: ETGVTQSPTHLIKTRGQQVTLRCSSQSGHNTVSWYQQALGQGPQFIFQYYREEENGRGNFPPRFSGLQFPNYSSELNVNALELDDSALYLCASRHGSGSGAEQYFGPGTRLTVT.

The chain links TRBV7-8 to TRBJ2-5; D is ambiguous. CDR3 length equals 11 residues. The V gene's germline CDR1 is SGHVS and CDR2 FQNEAQ. V lost 2 bases and J 7 bases, leaving 5 bases between the germline ends. CDR3 sequence: CASSLTMTQYF. CDR3 bases: TGTGCCAGCAGCTTAACGATGACCCAGTACTTC.

This sequence joins TRBV7-6 and TRBJ1-5, with D tentatively TRBD1 (6 bases). Germline V gene lookup returns CDR1 SGHVS and CDR2 FNYEAQ. The CDR3 contains 13 residues. Trimming cost V 6 bases and J 4 bases, with 10 bases left between them. The chain's CDR3 is CASSPDRNQPQHF. The CDR3 region has the DNA TGTGCCAGCAGTCCCGACAGGAATCAGCCCCAGCATTTT.

This chain connects TRBV7-4 to TRBJ2-1, with 9 bases that match TRBD2. Germline V gene sequence: CDR1 SGHVT, CDR2 SQSDAQ. The CDR3 contains 15 residues. With V trimmed by 5 bases and J by 10 bases, 12 bases remained unmatched. CDR3 residues: CASSAGLASAWEQFF. CDR3 bases: TGTGCCAGCAGCGCAGGACTAGCGTCGGCATGGGAGCAGTTCTTC.

This sequence joins TRBV27 and TRBJ2-6; a possible D gene is TRBD2 (5 bases). V was clipped by 1 base and J by 1 base, with 5 bases between them. Germline lookup yields CDR1 MNHEY and CDR2 SMNVEV (reference sequence). The CDR3 sequence is 15 residues long. The CDR3, as DNA: TGTGCCAGCAGTTTATGGAGGTCTGGGGCCAACGTCCTGACTTTC. Encoded protein: CASSLWRSGANVLTF.

The J gene is TRBJ2-2, the V gene TRBV25-1, with D perhaps matching TRBD1 or TRBD2 (5 bases each). Germline lookup yields CDR1 MGHDK and CDR2 SYGVNS. V lost 8 bases to trimming and J lost 2 bases, with 15 bases between them. This CDR3 has 15 amino acids. CDR3 protein: CASQGRTTNTGELFF. CDR3 coding DNA: TGTGCCAGCCAGGGACGGACAACAAACACCGGGGAGCTGTTTTTT.

This sequence joins TRBV4-2 and TRBJ2-1; D possibly corresponds to TRBD2 (6 bases). Germline values: CDR1 LGHNA, CDR2 YNFKEQ. CDR3 size: 14 residues. Trimming took 6 bases from V and 6 from J, leaving 15 bases between them. CDR3 coding DNA: TGTGCCAGCAGTCCTAGCGAGGGGCGCAATGAGCAGTTCTTC. Translating it yields CASSPSEGRNEQFF.